Below, 7 T cell receptor beta chains from the same sample are listed, as sequenced in a study of blood T cell repertoires in COVID-19. Using immunoSEQ multiplex PCR, the repertoire was profiled, and TCRdb retains in-frame clones only, with some absent. Altogether some 150,000 clones are present, 60% to 85% being singletons, with the ten largest covering around 1.7%. What was sequenced was peripheral blood. These receptors all stem from a man aged 80 or over with acute or convalescent COVID-19.

The rearrangement uses TRBV5-4 and TRBJ2-3; 11 bases are shared with TRBD2. Trimming cost V 0 bases and J 2 bases; bases outside gene matches: 5. Per the germline V gene, CDR1 is SGHNT and CDR2 is YYREEE (reference sequence). The CDR3 has 17 amino acids. In DNA, the CDR3 is TGTGCCAGCAGCTTGGGGGCTAGCGGGGGGAACACAGATACGCAGTATTTT. Translation gives CASSLGASGGNTDTQYF. The full variable domain, in which reference TRBV5-4 and TRBJ2-3 provide the parts outside the CDR3, is ETGVTQSPTHLIKTRGQQVTLRCSSQSGHNTVSWYQQALGQGPQFIFQYYREEENGRGNFPPRFSGLQFPNYSSELNVNALELDDSALYLCASSLGASGGNTDTQYFGPGTRLTVL.

The J gene is TRBJ1-5, the V gene TRBV11-2; 7 positions agree with TRBD1. Germline trimming cut 3 bases from V and 1 base from J; bases unmatched to any gene: 0. This CDR3 spans 14 amino acids. Germline CDR1 and CDR2: SGHAT and FQNNGV. The CDR3 spells CASSLGQSNQPQHF. Here the CDR3 DNA reads TGTGCCAGCAGCTTGGGACAGAGCAATCAGCCCCAGCATTTT.

J is TRBJ2-5 and V is TRBV11-1, with D tentatively TRBD2 (6 bases). The V end lost 0 bases, the J end lost 5 bases, and 19 bases lay between the germline ends. The germline V gene has CDR1 SGHAT and CDR2 FQDESV (reference sequence). This CDR3 has 17 amino acids. Here the CDR3 DNA reads TGTGCCAGCAGCTTAGCGCGGGGAGCAGGGTCGATGGAGACCCAGTACTTC. Translated: CASSLARGAGSMETQYF.

This clone has more than one count but fewer than ten. The chain links TRBV24-1 to TRBJ2-2, with TRBD1 as a possible D gene (5 bases). Between the trimmed V and J ends, which lost 9 bases and 6 bases, there was a span of 13 bases. The germline CDR1 and CDR2 sequences are KGHDR and SFDVKD. The CDR3 is 13 residues long. CDR3 region: CATWQGPPGELFF. The CDR3 bases are TGTGCCACCTGGCAGGGCCCCCCCGGGGAGCTGTTTTTT.

The CDR3 region has the DNA TGCGCCAGCAGTCCACCACGTAGGGCTGCGGGCTCCTACAATGAGCAGTTCTTC. Its protein is CASSPPRRAAGSYNEQFF. The V and J genes are TRBV10-1 and TRBJ2-1, with D possibly being TRBD2 (5 bases). The germline CDR1 and CDR2 sequences are WNHNN and SYGVQD (reference sequence). Trimming left V 5 bases short and J 0 bases short, with 20 bases between. This CDR3 spans 18 amino acids.

This chain uses TRBV5-1 with TRBJ2-7; 10 bases line up with TRBD2. Germline values: CDR1 SGHRS, CDR2 YFSETQ. V shed 1 base, J shed 2 bases, and the junction held 9 bases outside the gene matches. The CDR3 spans 17 residues. The CDR3 DNA reads as TGCGCCAGCAGCTTGAGCGGGGGGGCCGGGCAACCCTACGAGCAGTACTTC. It yields the protein CASSLSGGAGQPYEQYF.

The chain is built from TRBV5-1 and TRBJ2-2; 7 nucleotides align to TRBD1. From germline, CDR1 is SGHRS and CDR2 YFSETQ. V dropped 0 bases and J dropped 6; count of bases not matched to a gene: 5. This CDR3 has 15 residues. CDR3: CASSLDIGGAGELFF. CDR3 coding DNA: TGCGCCAGCAGCTTGGATATAGGGGGCGCCGGGGAGCTGTTTTTT.